The 8 T cell receptor beta chains below all came from one sample that was sequenced in a study of T cell changes during pregnancy in multiple sclerosis. Using immunoSEQ multiplex PCR, the repertoire was profiled, and TCRdb retains in-frame clones only, with some absent. The data contain 85,000 to 110,000 clones, roughly 93% of them singletons. The sample in question was peripheral blood, obtained after pregnancy. The receptors come from a female donor with multiple sclerosis, enrolled in a pregnancy study.

The gene calls are TRBV6-5 and TRBJ1-1, with D possibly being TRBD1 (5 bases). Germline assignment: CDR1 MNHEY and CDR2 SVGAGI. Between the trimmed V and J ends, which lost 4 bases and 4 bases, there was a span of 13 bases. CDR3 length: 14 residues. The CDR3 here is CASSSTGRTTEAFF. The CDR3 nucleotides read TGTGCCAGCAGTTCTACAGGCAGAACCACTGAAGCTTTCTTT.

The chain combines TRBV5-1 with TRBJ1-2; TRBD1 is a possible D gene (6 bases). V was pared by 0 bases and J by 6 bases, with 15 bases between. In germline, CDR1 is SGHRS, CDR2 YFSETQ. The length of the CDR3 is 15 residues. The CDR3 nucleotides read TGCGCCAGCAGCTTGGATACAGGGACGTGGAATGGCTACACCTTC. Its translation: CASSLDTGTWNGYTF.

The chain carries TRBV28 and TRBJ1-5, with D unresolved. Germline values: CDR1 MDHEN, CDR2 SYDVKM. Deletions cut 3 bases from V and 9 bases from J, with 18 bases between. The CDR3 is 15 amino acids. Here the CDR3 DNA reads TGTGCCAGCAGTTTCAGACAAGTTCGGGATCGGCCCCAGCATTTT. It specifies CASSFRQVRDRPQHF.

This sequence joins TRBV5-1 and TRBJ2-2; 12 bases agree with TRBD2. CDR3 length equals 18 residues. Germline CDR1 and CDR2: SGHRS and YFSETQ. J lost 4 bases, V lost 0 bases, and 7 bases had no gene match. CDR3 DNA: TGCGCCAGCAGCTTGGGACTAGCGGGAGCGACCTCCACCGGGGAGCTGTTTTTT. Translated, it gives CASSLGLAGATSTGELFF.

This clone was picked up one time. J is TRBJ2-1 and V is TRBV7-9; possible D gene TRBD2, 5 bases. Trimming removed 6 bases at V and 3 bases at J, with 12 bases between. The CDR3 covers 14 residues. Germline CDR1 and CDR2: SEHNR and FQNEAQ (reference sequence). The CDR3 sequence: CASRPEGRYNEQFF. Written as DNA, the CDR3 is TGTGCCAGCAGGCCAGAGGGCCGCTACAATGAGCAGTTCTTC.

The rearrangement links TRBV29-1 to TRBJ2-5; D is perhaps TRBD2 (6 bases). This CDR3 has 12 residues. Germline V gene data show CDR1 as SQVTM and CDR2 as ANQGSEA. The ends were cut back, 5 bases at V and 1 base at J, with 8 bases in the middle. The CDR3 loop reads CSVWDFQETQYF. Here the CDR3 DNA reads TGCAGCGTTTGGGACTTCCAAGAGACCCAGTACTTC.

The chain carries TRBV5-5 and TRBJ2-7; a weak D match, TRBD1 (5 bases). Per the germline V gene, CDR1 is SGHKS and CDR2 is YYEKEE (reference sequence). Between the trimmed V and J ends, which lost 1 base and 0 bases, there was a span of 11 bases. CDR3 length: 15 amino acids. DNA of the CDR3: TGTGCCAGCAGCTTGAGGGAAGGACACTCCTACGAGCAGTACTTC. Translation gives CASSLREGHSYEQYF. The full variable domain, completed using reference TRBV5-5 and TRBJ2-7, is DAGVTQSPTHLIKTRGQQVTLRCSPISGHKSVSWYQQVLGQGPQFIFQYYEKEERGRGNFPDRFSARQFPNYSSELNVNALLLGDSALYLCASSLREGHSYEQYFGPGTRLTVT.

The V and J genes are TRBV5-1 and TRBJ2-3; TRBD1 matches at 8 bases. The CDR3 totals 17 residues. Germline CDR1 reads SGHRS; CDR2 reads YFSETQ. With V trimmed by 0 bases and J by 4 bases, 10 bases remained unmatched. This chain's CDR3 is CASSLARSGGTADTQYF. The CDR3 nucleotides are TGCGCCAGCAGCTTGGCCAGATCAGGGGGCACGGCAGATACGCAGTATTTT.